A selection of T cell receptor beta chains follows, all from one sample in a study of CD8+CD57+ T cells in acquired aplastic anemia. TCRdb re-called the reads through MiXCR, storing one row per CDR3 protein. Here the sample spans 55,000 to 80,000 distinct CDR3 sequences, 45% to 55% being singletons. Source material: sorted CD4+, CD8+, or CD8+CD57+ T cells (not recorded which) from PBMCs. Every receptor here comes from a human donor in good health, serving as a control. Each CDR3 is given with its conserved first and last residue. A D gene is named only where the DNA matches it firmly. Where a row states a size, it is once, few, many or the class of an expanded clone; other rows omit it.

size	J	V	D	CDR3	DNA
many	TRBJ2-1	TRBV4-2	.	CASSQDHGSGRDEQFF	TGTGCCAGCAGCCAAGATCACGGGAGCGGAAGAGATGAGCAGTTCTTC
.	TRBJ2-7	TRBV7-3	.	CASSDRGGEQYF	TGTGCCAGCAGCGACAGGGGAGGGGAGCAGTACTTC
.	TRBJ2-7	TRBV20-1	.	CSASSLADEQYF	TGCAGTGCCAGCAGTCTCGCGGACGAGCAGTACTTC
.	TRBJ2-5	TRBV19	TRBD2	CASSIRREGETQYF	TGTGCCAGTAGTATTCGGCGGGAGGGAGAGACCCAGTACTTC
few	TRBJ1-6	TRBV2	.	CASTEEAGKNSPLHF	TGTGCCAGCACCGAGGAGGCAGGGAAAAACTCACCCCTCCACTTT
.	TRBJ1-1	TRBV7-9	.	CASSLHPAGNTEAFF	TGTGCCAGCAGCTTACATCCGGCCGGCAACACTGAAGCTTTCTTT
many	TRBJ1-5	TRBV30	.	CAWGDSPNQPQHF	TGTGCCTGGGGAGACAGTCCCAATCAGCCCCAGCATTTT
many	TRBJ2-5	TRBV13	TRBD2	CASSYGSGGPVTQYF	TGTGCCAGCAGCTATGGGAGCGGGGGTCCGGTGACCCAGTACTTC
.	TRBJ1-5	TRBV2	.	CASRSNTVWDQPQHF	TGTGCCAGCAGATCGAACACGGTATGGGATCAGCCCCAGCATTTT
many	TRBJ1-1	TRBV7-9	TRBD1	CASSAGTVPNTEAFF	TGTGCCAGCAGCGCGGGGACAGTGCCGAACACTGAAGCTTTCTTT
.	TRBJ2-1	TRBV20-1	TRBD2	CSAPARAGGMDEQFF	TGCAGTGCTCCCGCCCGGGCGGGAGGAATGGATGAGCAGTTCTTC
.	TRBJ1-4	TRBV2	TRBD1	CASRRDSPNEKLFF	TGTGCCAGCAGGAGGGACAGTCCCAATGAAAAACTGTTTTTT
.	TRBJ2-7	TRBV4-2	TRBD2	CASSQGTSGTYEQYF	TGTGCCAGCAGCCAAGGGACTAGCGGCACATACGAGCAGTACTTC
many	TRBJ2-1	TRBV7-9	.	CASSYGTSDEQFF	TGTGCCAGCAGCTACGGGACATCCGATGAGCAGTTCTTC
many	TRBJ1-6	TRBV6-1	.	CASSELEGNSPLHF	TGTGCCAGCAGTGAATTGGAGGGTAATTCACCCCTCCACTTT
many	TRBJ1-5	TRBV27	.	CASSLSAGVQPQHF	TGTGCCAGCAGTTTATCGGCGGGGGTACAGCCCCAGCATTTT
few	TRBJ1-6	TRBV2	.	CASSEQGVLDSPLHF	TGTGCCAGCAGTGAACAGGGAGTCCTTGATTCACCCCTCCACTTT
medium-sized	TRBJ1-3	TRBV15	.	CATSRGYSGNTIYF	TGTGCCACCAGCAGAGGTTACAGTGGAAACACCATATATTTT
medium-sized	TRBJ1-2	TRBV2	.	CASWVYGYTF	TGTGCCAGCTGGGTGTATGGCTACACCTTC
.	TRBJ2-4	TRBV7-8	TRBD2	CASSFSGGMDIQYF	TGTGCCAGCAGCTTTAGCGGGGGGATGGACATTCAGTACTTC
.	TRBJ1-1	TRBV25-1	.	CASIADLNTEAFF	TGTGCCAGCATAGCGGACCTAAACACTGAAGCTTTCTTT
.	TRBJ1-1	TRBV7-6	.	CPGSFGGGYTEAFF	TGTCCCGGCAGCTTTGGGGGCGGGTACACTGAAGCTTTCTTT
once	TRBJ1-1	TRBV7-7	.	CASSRAANTEAFF	TGTGCTAGCAGCCGCGCCGCGAACACTGAAGCTTTCTTT
.	TRBJ1-5	TRBV19	.	CASSSTGPNQPQHF	TGTGCCAGTAGTTCAACAGGGCCCAATCAGCCCCAGCATTTT
many	TRBJ2-1	TRBV4-1	.	CASSLGADEQFF	TGCGCCAGCAGCCTGGGGGCGGATGAGCAGTTCTTC
many	TRBJ2-3	TRBV9	.	CASSPFPGLTDTQYF	TGTGCCAGCAGCCCTTTCCCGGGACTCACAGATACGCAGTATTTT
.	TRBJ1-1	TRBV6-1	.	CASGQGQMNTEAFF	TGTGCCAGCGGTCAGGGACAAATGAACACTGAAGCTTTCTTT
many	TRBJ1-6	TRBV5-6	.	CASSLTGSSYNSPLHF	TGTGCCAGCAGCTTGACAGGGAGCTCCTATAATTCACCCCTCCACTTT
.	TRBJ2-1	TRBV12-3/TRBV12-4	TRBD1	CASSSTGQGNEQFF	TGTGCCAGCAGTTCTACGGGACAGGGCAATGAGCAGTTCTTC
few	TRBJ2-2	TRBV19	TRBD1	CASKGAGDTGELFF	TGTGCCAGTAAGGGGGCAGGGGACACCGGGGAGCTGTTTTTT
many	TRBJ2-7	TRBV27	TRBD1	CASSPTGGNYEQYF	TGTGCCAGCAGCCCGACAGGGGGCAATTACGAGCAGTACTTC
.	TRBJ1-1	TRBV2	TRBD1	CASTGGGTEAFF	TGTGCCAGTACAGGGGGAGGTACTGAAGCTTTCTTT
.	TRBJ2-2	TRBV19	.	CASSMFGRNTGELFF	TGCGCCAGTAGTATGTTCGGGAGAAACACCGGGGAGCTGTTTTTT
many	TRBJ2-3	TRBV5-1	TRBD2	CASSAGTSDGDTQYF	TGCGCCAGCAGCGCCGGGACTAGCGATGGAGATACGCAGTATTTT
.	TRBJ2-6	TRBV9	.	CASHSRELTSGANVLTF	TGTGCCAGCCATTCGAGGGAATTAACCTCTGGGGCCAACGTCCTGACTTTC
.	TRBJ2-1	TRBV15	.	CATSRTQGNVEQFF	TGTGCCACCAGCAGAACTCAGGGAAACGTTGAGCAGTTCTTC
.	TRBJ2-2	TRBV19	.	CASSGAPVSGELFF	TGTGCCAGTAGCGGGGCACCGGTATCCGGGGAGCTGTTTTTT
.	TRBJ1-2	TRBV10-2	TRBD1	CASSLTGGNGYTF	TGTGCCAGCAGCCTGACAGGGGGCAACGGCTACACCTTC
many	TRBJ2-7	TRBV10-2	TRBD2	CASSESPTQGLARDEQYF	TGCGCCAGCAGTGAGTCGCCAACGCAGGGACTAGCTCGGGACGAGCAGTACTTC
.	TRBJ2-7	TRBV30	TRBD1	CAWSVQGSEQYF	TGTGCCTGGAGTGTACAGGGGTCCGAGCAGTACTTC
.	TRBJ2-5	TRBV24-1	TRBD2	CATSDLTGTSGGAGTQYF	TGTGCCACCAGTGACCTAACCGGGACTAGCGGGGGGGCCGGGACCCAGTACTTC